This entry concerns a single T cell receptor beta chain. Antigen: not known. This specimen comes from a study of T cell repertoires in aging, cancer and after chemotherapy. At the level of the study: Clear clonal overlap appeared across healthy donor samples taken over several months to years. About 8.8 million TCR reads made up the full dataset.

Study-level results: Compared with age-matched healthy donors, untreated hematological or solid cancer patients showed higher blood TCR clonality. In healthy donors, age-related TCR diversity loss mainly reflected lost richness.

CDR1 and CDR2 from the germline V gene are DFQATT and SNEGSKA (reference sequence). The V gene end was trimmed by 0 bases and the J gene end by 6 bases; junction bases not matched to a gene: 8. The CDR3 spans 15 residues. Multiplex touch-down PCR with TRB-A/B primers amplified rearranged V-D-J TRB sequences. TCRdb re-called the multiplex PCR reads with MiXCR, one entry per CDR3 protein. The table has several thousand distinct CDR3 sequences, around 39% seen once. TCR beta rearrangements were amplified from peripheral blood genomic DNA. The chain links TRBV20-1 to TRBJ2-1; 7 nucleotides align to TRBD2. The sequence derives from a human donor in good health. The material sequenced was blood. In nucleotides, the CDR3 is TGCAGTGCTAGAGATCTGAGGGAGGGAGGCAATGAGCAGTTCTTC. It specifies CSARDLREGGNEQFF.